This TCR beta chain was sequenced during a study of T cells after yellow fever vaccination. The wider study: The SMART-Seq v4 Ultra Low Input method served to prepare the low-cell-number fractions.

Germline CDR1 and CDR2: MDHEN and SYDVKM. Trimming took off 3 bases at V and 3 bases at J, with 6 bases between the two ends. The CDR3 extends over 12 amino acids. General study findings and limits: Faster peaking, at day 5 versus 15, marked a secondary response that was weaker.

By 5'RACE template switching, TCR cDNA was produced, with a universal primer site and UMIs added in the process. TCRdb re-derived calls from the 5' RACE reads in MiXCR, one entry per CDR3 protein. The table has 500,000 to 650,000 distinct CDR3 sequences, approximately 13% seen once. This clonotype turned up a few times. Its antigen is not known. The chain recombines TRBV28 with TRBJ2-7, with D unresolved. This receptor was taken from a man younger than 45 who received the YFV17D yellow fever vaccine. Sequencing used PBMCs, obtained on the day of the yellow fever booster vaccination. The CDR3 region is CASSFVDYEQYF. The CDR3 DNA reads TGTGCCAGCAGTTTTGTGGACTACGAGCAGTACTTC.